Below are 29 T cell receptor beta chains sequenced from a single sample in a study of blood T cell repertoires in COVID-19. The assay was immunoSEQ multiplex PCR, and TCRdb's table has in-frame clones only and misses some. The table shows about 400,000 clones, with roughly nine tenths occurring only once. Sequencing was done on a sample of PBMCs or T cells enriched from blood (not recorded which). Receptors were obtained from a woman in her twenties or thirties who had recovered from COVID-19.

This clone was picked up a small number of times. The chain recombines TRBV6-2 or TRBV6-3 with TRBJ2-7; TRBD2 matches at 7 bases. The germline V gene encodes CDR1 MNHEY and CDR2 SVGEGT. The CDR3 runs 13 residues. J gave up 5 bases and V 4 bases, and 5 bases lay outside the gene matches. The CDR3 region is CASSLTSQNEQYF. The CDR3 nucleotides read TGTGCCAGCAGTTTGACTAGCCAGAACGAGCAGTACTTC.

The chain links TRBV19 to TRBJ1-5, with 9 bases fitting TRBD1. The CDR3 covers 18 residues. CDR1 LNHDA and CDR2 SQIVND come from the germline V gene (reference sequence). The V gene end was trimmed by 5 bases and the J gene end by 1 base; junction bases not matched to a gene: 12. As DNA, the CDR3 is TGTGCCAGTAGTTCTCCGGGACAGGGCGGATACAGCAATCAGCCCCAGCATTTT. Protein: CASSSPGQGGYSNQPQHF.

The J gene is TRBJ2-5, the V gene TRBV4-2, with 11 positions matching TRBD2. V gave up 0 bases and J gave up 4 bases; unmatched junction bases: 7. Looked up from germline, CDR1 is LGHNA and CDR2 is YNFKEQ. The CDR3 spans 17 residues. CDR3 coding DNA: TGTGCCAGCAGCCAAGATGAACTAGCGGGAGAAGCAGAGACCCAGTACTTC. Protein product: CASSQDELAGEAETQYF.

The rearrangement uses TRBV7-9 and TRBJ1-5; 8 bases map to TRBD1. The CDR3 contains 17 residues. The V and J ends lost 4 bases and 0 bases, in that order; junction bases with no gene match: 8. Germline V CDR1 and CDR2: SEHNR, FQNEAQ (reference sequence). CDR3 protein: CASSSGQGQNSNQPQHF. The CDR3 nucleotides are TGTGCCAGCAGCTCCGGACAGGGCCAAAATAGCAATCAGCCCCAGCATTTT.

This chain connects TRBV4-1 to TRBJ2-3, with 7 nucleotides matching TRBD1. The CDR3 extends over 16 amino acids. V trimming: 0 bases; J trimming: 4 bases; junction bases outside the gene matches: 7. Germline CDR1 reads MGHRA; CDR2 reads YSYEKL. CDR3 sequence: CASSQEGTAMADTQYF. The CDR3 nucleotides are TGCGCCAGCAGCCAAGAAGGGACAGCCATGGCAGATACGCAGTATTTT.

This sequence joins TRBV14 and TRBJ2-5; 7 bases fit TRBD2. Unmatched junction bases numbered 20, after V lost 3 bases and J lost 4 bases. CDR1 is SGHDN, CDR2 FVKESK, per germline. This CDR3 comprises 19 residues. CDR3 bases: TGTGCCAGCAGCCATCGCGAACTAGCGAGAAACCCGCCGAGAGAGACCCAGTACTTC. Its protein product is CASSHRELARNPPRETQYF.

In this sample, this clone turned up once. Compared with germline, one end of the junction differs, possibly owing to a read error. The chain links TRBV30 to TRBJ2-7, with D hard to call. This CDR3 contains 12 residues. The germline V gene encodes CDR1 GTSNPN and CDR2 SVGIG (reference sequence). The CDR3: CAWSRYSNEQYF. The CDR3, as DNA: TGTGCCTGGAGTCGGTACTCCAACGAGCAGTACTTC.

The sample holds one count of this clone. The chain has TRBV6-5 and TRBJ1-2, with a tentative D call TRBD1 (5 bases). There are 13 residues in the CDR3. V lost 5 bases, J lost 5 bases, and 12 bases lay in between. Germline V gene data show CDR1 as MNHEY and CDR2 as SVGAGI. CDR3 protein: CASSQGLPYGYTF. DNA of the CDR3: TGTGCCAGCAGTCAGGGCCTCCCATATGGCTACACCTTC.

The CDR3 spells CATSRTGGSAGELFF. The CDR3 nucleotides are TGTGCCACCTCCCGGACAGGGGGTAGCGCCGGGGAGCTGTTTTTT. The gene calls are TRBV24-1 and TRBJ2-2; 10 nucleotides align to TRBD1. The CDR3 runs 15 residues. The V segment lost 9 bases and the J segment 6 bases; nucleotides outside the gene matches: 9. Germline V gene data show CDR1 as KGHDR and CDR2 as SFDVKD.

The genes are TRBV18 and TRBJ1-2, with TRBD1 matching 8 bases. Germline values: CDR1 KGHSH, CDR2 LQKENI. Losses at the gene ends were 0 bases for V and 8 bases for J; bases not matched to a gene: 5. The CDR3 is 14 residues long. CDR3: CASSPPDRAYGYTF. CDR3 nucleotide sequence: TGTGCCAGCTCACCACCGGACAGGGCCTACGGCTACACCTTC.

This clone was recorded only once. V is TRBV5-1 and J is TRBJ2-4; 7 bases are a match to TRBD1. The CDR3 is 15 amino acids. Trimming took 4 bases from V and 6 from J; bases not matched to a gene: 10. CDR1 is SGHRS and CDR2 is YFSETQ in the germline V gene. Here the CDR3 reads CASSLEDRALNIQYF. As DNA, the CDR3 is TGCGCCAGCAGCCTGGAAGACAGGGCCCTAAACATTCAGTACTTC.

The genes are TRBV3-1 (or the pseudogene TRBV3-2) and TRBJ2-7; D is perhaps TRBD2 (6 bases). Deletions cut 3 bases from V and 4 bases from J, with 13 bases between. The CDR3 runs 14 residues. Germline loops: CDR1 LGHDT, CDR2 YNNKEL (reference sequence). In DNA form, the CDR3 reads TGTGCCAGCAGCCAGGCGGGGCCGCCGTACGAGCAGTACTTC. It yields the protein CASSQAGPPYEQYF.

CDR3 residues: CASSQTQGTGYTF. For the CDR3, the DNA is TGTGCCAGCAGCCAAACCCAGGGGACCGGCTACACCTTC. The rearrangement joins TRBV3-1 (or the pseudogene TRBV3-2) to TRBJ1-2, with D possibly matching TRBD1 (6 bases). Germline CDR1 and CDR2: LGHDT and YNNKEL (reference sequence). Trimming removed 2 bases at V and 8 bases at J, with 12 bases between. This CDR3 is 13 amino acids long.

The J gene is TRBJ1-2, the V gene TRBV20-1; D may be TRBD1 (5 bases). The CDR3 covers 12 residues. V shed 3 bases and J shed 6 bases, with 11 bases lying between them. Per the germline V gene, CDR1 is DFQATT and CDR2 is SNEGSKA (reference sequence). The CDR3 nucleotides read TGCAGTGCTAGTCAGGGCCCCAATGGCTACACCTTC. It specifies CSASQGPNGYTF.

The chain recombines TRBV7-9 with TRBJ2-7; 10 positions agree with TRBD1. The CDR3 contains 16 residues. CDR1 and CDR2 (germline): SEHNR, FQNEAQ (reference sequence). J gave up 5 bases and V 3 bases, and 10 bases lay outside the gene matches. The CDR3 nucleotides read TGTGCCAGCAGCTTCACTGCCGGGACAGGGGTCCACGAGCAGTACTTC. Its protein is CASSFTAGTGVHEQYF.

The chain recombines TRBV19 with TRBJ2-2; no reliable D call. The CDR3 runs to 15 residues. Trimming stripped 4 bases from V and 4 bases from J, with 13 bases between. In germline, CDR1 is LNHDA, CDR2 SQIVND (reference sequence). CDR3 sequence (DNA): TGTGCCAGTAGTAACCCCAGGATCATCACCGGGGAGCTGTTTTTT. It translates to CASSNPRIITGELFF.

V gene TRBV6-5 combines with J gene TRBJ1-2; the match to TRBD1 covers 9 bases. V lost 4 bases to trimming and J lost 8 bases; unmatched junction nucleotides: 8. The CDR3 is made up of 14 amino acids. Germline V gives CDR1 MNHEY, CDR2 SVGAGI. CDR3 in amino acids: CASSSQGAQGGYTF. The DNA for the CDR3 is TGTGCCAGCAGTTCACAGGGGGCGCAGGGCGGCTACACCTTC.

This CDR3 reads CASSQTGLGTEAFF. Here the CDR3 DNA reads TGCGCCAGCAGCCAAACAGGGTTAGGCACTGAAGCTTTCTTT. The chain combines TRBV4-3 with TRBJ1-1, with D maybe TRBD1 (6 bases). The CDR3 is 14 residues long. V was cut by 2 bases and J by 4 bases, with 11 bases left in between. Germline CDR1 LGHNA, CDR2 YSLEER.

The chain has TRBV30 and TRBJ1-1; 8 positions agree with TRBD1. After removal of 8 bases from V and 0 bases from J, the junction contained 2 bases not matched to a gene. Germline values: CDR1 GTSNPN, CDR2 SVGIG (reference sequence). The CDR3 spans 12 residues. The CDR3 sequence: CARDRLNTEAFF. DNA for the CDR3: TGTGCCCGGGACAGGCTGAACACTGAAGCTTTCTTT. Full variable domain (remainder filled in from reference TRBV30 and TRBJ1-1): SQTIHQWPATLVQPVGSPLSLECTVEGTSNPNLYWYRQAAGRGLQLLFYSVGIGQISSEVPQNLSASRPQDRQFILSSKKLLLSDSGFYLCARDRLNTEAFFGQGTRLTVV.

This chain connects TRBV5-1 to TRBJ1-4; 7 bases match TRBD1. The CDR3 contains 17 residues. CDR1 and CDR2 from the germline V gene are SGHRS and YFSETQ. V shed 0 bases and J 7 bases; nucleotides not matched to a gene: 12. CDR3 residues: CASSLDTGVHVGEKLFF. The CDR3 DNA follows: TGCGCCAGCAGCTTGGACACAGGGGTACATGTGGGTGAAAAACTGTTTTTT.

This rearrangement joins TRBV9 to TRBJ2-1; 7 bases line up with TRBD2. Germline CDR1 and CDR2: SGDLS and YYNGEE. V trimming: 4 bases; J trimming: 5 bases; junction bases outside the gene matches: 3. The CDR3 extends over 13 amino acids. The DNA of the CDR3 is TGTGCCAGCAGCCCGGGGGGAAACAATGAGCAGTTCTTC. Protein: CASSPGGNNEQFF.

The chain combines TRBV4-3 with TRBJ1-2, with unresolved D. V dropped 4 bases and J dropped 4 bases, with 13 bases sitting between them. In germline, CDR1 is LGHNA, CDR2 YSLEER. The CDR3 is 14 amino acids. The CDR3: CASSPGKSSYGYTF. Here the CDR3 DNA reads TGCGCCAGCAGCCCGGGAAAGTCCAGCTATGGCTACACCTTC.

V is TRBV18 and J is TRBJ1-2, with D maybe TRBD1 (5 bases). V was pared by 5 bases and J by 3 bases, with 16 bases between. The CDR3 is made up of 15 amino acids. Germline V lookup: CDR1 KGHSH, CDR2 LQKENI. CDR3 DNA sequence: TGTGCCAGCTCAAATCAACAGGCGCCCCACTATGGCTACACCTTC. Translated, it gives CASSNQQAPHYGYTF.

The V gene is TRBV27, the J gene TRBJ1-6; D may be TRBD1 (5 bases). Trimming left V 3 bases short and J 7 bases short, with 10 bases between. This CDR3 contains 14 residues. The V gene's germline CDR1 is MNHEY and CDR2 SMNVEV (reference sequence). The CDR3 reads CASSFQGSNSPLHF. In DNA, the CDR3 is TGTGCCAGCAGTTTTCAGGGAAGCAATTCACCCCTCCACTTT.

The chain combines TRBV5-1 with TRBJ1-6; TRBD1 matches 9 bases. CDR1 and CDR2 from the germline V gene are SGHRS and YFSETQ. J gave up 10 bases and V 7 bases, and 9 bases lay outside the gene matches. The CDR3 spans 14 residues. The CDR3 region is CASGPGQGVSPLHF. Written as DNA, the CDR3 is TGCGCCAGCGGTCCGGGACAGGGAGTATCACCCCTCCACTTT.

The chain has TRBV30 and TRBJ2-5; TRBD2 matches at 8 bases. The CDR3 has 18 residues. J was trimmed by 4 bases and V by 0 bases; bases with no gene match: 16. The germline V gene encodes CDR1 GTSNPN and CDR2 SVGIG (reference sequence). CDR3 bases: TGTGCCTGGAGTGTACCCTCTTGGGGAGCGGGGGTCAGAGAGACCCAGTACTTC. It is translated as CAWSVPSWGAGVRETQYF.

DNA for the CDR3: TGTGCCAGCAGTGGGGGCAGCAATCAGCCCCAGCATTTT. Translated, it gives CASSGGSNQPQHF. V is TRBV25-1 and J is TRBJ1-5, with D possibly being TRBD1 (5 bases). The V end was cut by 4 bases, the J end by 1 base, with 5 bases between. The CDR3 contains 13 residues. CDR1 MGHDK and CDR2 SYGVNS come from the germline V gene.

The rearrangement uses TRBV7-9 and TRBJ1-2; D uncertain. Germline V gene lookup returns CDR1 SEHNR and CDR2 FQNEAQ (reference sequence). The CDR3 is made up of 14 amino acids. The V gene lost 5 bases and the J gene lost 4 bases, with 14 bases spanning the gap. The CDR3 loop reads CASSQAGLGYGYTF. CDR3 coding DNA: TGTGCCAGCAGCCAGGCAGGTCTGGGCTATGGCTACACCTTC.

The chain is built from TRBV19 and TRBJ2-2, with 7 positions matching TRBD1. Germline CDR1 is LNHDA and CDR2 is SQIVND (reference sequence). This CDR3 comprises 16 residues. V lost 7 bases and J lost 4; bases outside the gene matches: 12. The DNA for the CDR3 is TGTGCCAGTACCCCCTCCACCCACAGGGGCACCGGGGAGCTGTTTTTT. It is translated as CASTPSTHRGTGELFF.